Listed here are 29 T cell receptor beta chains from one sample, sequenced in a study of blood T cells in healthy people across ages. Through a sample-barcoded 5' primer and a J-beta primer mix, a second PCR was run for roughly 6 to 11 cycles. TCRdb re-called the 5' RACE reads with MiXCR, one entry per CDR3 protein. The table has around 900,000 distinct CDR3 sequences, under 35% seen once. Sequenced material: blood. The receptors derive from a woman over 75 in good health.

Regarding this clonotype: Germline and junction disagree at one end, which may indicate a read error. The V call is TRBV5-6, the J call TRBJ2-2; possibly TRBD2 for D (5 bases). Germline CDR1 is SGHDT and CDR2 is YYEEEE. CDR3 size: 15 residues. The CDR3 region has the DNA TGTGCCAGCGGCTTGCGGGCGGCGAACACCGGGGAGCTGTTTTTT. Protein sequence: CASGLRAANTGELFF.

This clonotype was detected a few times. The chain uses TRBV28 and TRBJ1-4; D perhaps matches TRBD1 (5 bases). Per germline, CDR1 MDHEN and CDR2 SYDVKM. V was pared by 8 bases and J by 6 bases, with 7 bases between. CDR3 length: 11 amino acids. In nucleotides, the CDR3 is TGTGCCAGCGGGGGAGATGAAAAACTGTTTTTT. Translated, it gives CASGGDEKLFF.

On this clonotype: A single base separates this from a much larger clone, so it may be a read error. The chain carries TRBV4-1 and TRBJ2-1, with unresolved D. This CDR3 contains 14 residues. CDR1 MGHRA and CDR2 YSYEKL come from the germline V gene. Trimming pared 2 bases from V and 13 bases from J, leaving 18 bases between. CDR3 bases: TGCGCCAGCAGCCAAACTAACAAGCAAGAGACCCAGTTCTTC. Translating it yields CASSQTNKQETQFF.

This clonotype occurred many times. The J gene is TRBJ2-7, the V gene TRBV3-1; D remains unclear. The germline V gene has CDR1 LGHDT and CDR2 YNNKEL (reference sequence). Trimming took 5 bases from V and 1 from J, leaving 9 bases between them. The CDR3 runs to 13 residues. In DNA, the CDR3 is TGTGCCAGCAGCAGTCGCCGATCCTACGAGCAGTACTTC. Translated: CASSSRRSYEQYF.

This clonotype has a handful of counts. V and J are TRBV14 and TRBJ1-2; D is undetermined. CDR1 is SGHDN, CDR2 FVKESK, per germline. The CDR3 has 13 amino acids. V gave up 6 bases and J gave up 8 bases, with 16 bases separating them. The chain's CDR3 is CASRGDVTGGYTF. Here the CDR3 DNA reads TGTGCCAGCAGAGGAGACGTCACCGGCGGCTACACCTTC.

This clonotype appeared many times. J is TRBJ2-7 and V is TRBV28; no clear D. The CDR3 runs 12 residues. V was shortened by 10 bases and J by 2 bases, with 12 bases between the two germline ends. Germline V gene lookup returns CDR1 MDHEN and CDR2 SYDVKM. The CDR3 DNA reads TGTGCCACCCTGGACGGCACCTACGAGCAGTACTTC. It encodes CATLDGTYEQYF. The full variable domain, rest sourced from reference TRBV28 and TRBJ2-7, is DVKVTQSSRYLVKRTGEKVFLECVQDMDHENMFWYRQDPGLGLRLIYFSYDVKMKEKGDIPEGYSVSREKKERFSLILESASTNQTSMYLCATLDGTYEQYFGPGTRLTVT.

The rearrangement uses TRBV6-2 or TRBV6-3 and TRBJ1-1; possibly TRBD1 for D (5 bases). CDR1 is MNHEY and CDR2 is SVGEGT in the germline V gene. The CDR3 contains 14 residues. Trimming stripped 6 bases from V and 1 base from J, with 12 bases between. The CDR3 nucleotides read TGTGCCAGCAGACGGGGCGGGGAGAACACTGAAGCTTTCTTT. Translation: CASRRGGENTEAFF.

The CDR3 loop reads CASRESTYNEQYF. Here the CDR3 DNA reads TGTGCCAGCAGGGAGTCCACCTACAATGAGCAGTACTTC. The genes are TRBV6-4 and TRBJ2-7, with D uncertain. The length of the CDR3 is 13 residues. The germline CDR1 and CDR2 sequences are MRHNA and SNTAGT. The ends were cut back, 6 bases at V and 7 bases at J, with 16 bases in the middle.

Comment on this clonotype: A clone one base away is much larger, so this may be a read error. This chain uses TRBV20-1 with TRBJ1-2; D possibly corresponds to TRBD1 (6 bases). Germline values: CDR1 DFQATT, CDR2 SNEGSKA (reference sequence). The CDR3 totals 16 residues. The CDR3 nucleotides are TGCAGTGCTAGAGATAGTATCCAGGGGCCACTCTATGGCCACACCTTC. Its protein product is CSARDSIQGPLYGHTF.

A note on this clonotype: It may be a read error: a sequence one base away is much more abundant. The conserved phenylalanine or tryptophan normally closing the CDR3 is absent here, so this likely arose from a read error. This chain uses TRBV9 with TRBJ1-1; D uncertain. This CDR3 is 14 amino acids long. In germline, CDR1 is SGDLS, CDR2 YYNGEE. Trimming cost V 2 bases and J 4 bases, with 12 bases left between them. The CDR3: CASSVISVVTEAFL. CDR3 DNA: TGTGCCAGCAGCGTTATCTCCGTAGTCACTGAAGCTTTCTTA.

The CDR3 region has the DNA TGTGCCAGCGGAAAAGGGGCGGCAGTTCTCTCCTACGAGCAGTACTTC. It yields the protein CASGKGAAVLSYEQYF. The V gene is TRBV28, the J gene TRBJ2-7; tentative D call: TRBD1 (5 bases). V was trimmed by 8 bases and J by 0 bases, leaving 20 bases between them. Germline V gene sequence: CDR1 MDHEN, CDR2 SYDVKM. This CDR3 comprises 16 residues.

This clonotype was found many times. This sequence joins TRBV12-3 or TRBV12-4 and TRBJ2-3; 7 nucleotides line up with TRBD2. The CDR3 has 15 amino acids. V was pared by 3 bases and J by 2 bases, with 5 bases of the junction left unmatched. Here the CDR3 reads CASSFRRGITDTQYF. CDR3 nucleotides: TGTGCCAGCAGTTTCCGGCGGGGGATCACAGATACGCAGTATTTT.

In its sample, this clonotype was seen many times. The rearrangement uses TRBV7-2 and TRBJ1-2; D gene uncertain. Germline assignment: CDR1 SGHTA and CDR2 FQGNSA. This CDR3 contains 13 residues. V was shortened by 4 bases and J by 4 bases, with 10 bases between the two germline ends. The CDR3 nucleotides read TGTGCCAGCAGCTCGCAGCAGTCCTATGGCTACACCTTC. Amino acid sequence: CASSSQQSYGYTF.

This chain joins TRBV5-8 and TRBJ2-4; 7 bases are a match to TRBD2. Germline values: CDR1 SGHTS, CDR2 YDEGEE. Trimming at V came to 4 bases and at J to 2 bases, leaving 6 bases not matched to a gene. There are 15 residues in the CDR3. CDR3 nucleotides: TGTGCCAGCAGCAGTGCCGGGGGGACCAAAAACATTCAGTACTTC. Translating gives CASSSAGGTKNIQYF.

This clonotype has more than one count but fewer than ten. The CDR3 protein is CASSRTGTGVSGELFF. CDR3 coding DNA: TGTGCCAGCAGCCGGACCGGGACAGGGGTTTCCGGGGAGCTGTTTTTT. V usage is TRBV7-9 and J usage is TRBJ2-2; TRBD1 matches 10 bases. Germline CDR1 and CDR2: SEHNR and FQNEAQ (reference sequence). The CDR3 contains 16 residues. The trim removed 5 bases at V and 6 bases at J, leaving 9 bases unmatched. Looking up the rest from reference TRBV7-9 and TRBJ2-2 gives the full variable domain: DTGVSQNPRHKITKRGQNVTFRCDPISEHNRLYWYRQTLGQGPEFLTYFQNEAQLEKSRLLSDRFSAERPKGSFSTLEIQRTEQGDSAMYLCASSRTGTGVSGELFFGEGSRLTVL.

This rearrangement joins TRBV6-5 to TRBJ1-1; no clear D. Trimming removed 7 bases at V and 1 base at J, with 16 bases between. CDR3 length: 15 residues. Germline V gene sequence: CDR1 MNHEY, CDR2 SVGAGI. The CDR3 loop is CASTRASPKNTEAFF. For the CDR3, the DNA is TGTGCCAGCACCCGCGCTTCCCCGAAGAACACTGAAGCTTTCTTT.

At least ten counts were recorded for this clonotype. The chain carries TRBV5-8 and TRBJ2-7, with D maybe TRBD1 (6 bases). In germline, CDR1 is SGHTS, CDR2 YDEGEE. V shed 5 bases and J shed 2 bases, with 14 bases lying between them. The CDR3 is 14 amino acids. CDR3 loop: CASRRQDAAYEQYF. CDR3 DNA sequence: TGTGCCAGCAGACGACAGGATGCGGCCTACGAGCAGTACTTC.

This clonotype came up many times. The genes are TRBV6-1 and TRBJ1-2; possible D gene TRBD1, 5 bases. The CDR3 consists of 13 residues. Trimming cost V 6 bases and J 8 bases, with 16 bases left between them. The V gene's germline CDR1 is MNHNS and CDR2 SASEGT. DNA of the CDR3: TGTGCCAGCAGCCTTACTCAGGGAGGGGGCTACACCTTC. It is translated as CASSLTQGGGYTF.

As for this clonotype: A much larger clonotype is one base distant, so this may be a read error. As the CDR3 is not closed by the conserved phenylalanine or tryptophan, this likely results from a read error. The chain links TRBV2 to TRBJ2-5, with D tentatively TRBD2 (5 bases). The CDR3 totals 11 residues. Germline assignment: CDR1 SNHLY and CDR2 FYNNEI. V shed 5 bases and J shed 6 bases, with 7 bases lying between them. The CDR3: CASSPGKTQYL. CDR3 nucleotide sequence: TGTGCCAGCAGTCCCGGGAAGACCCAGTACCTC.

This clonotype is a singleton in its sample. The rearrangement links TRBV20-1 to TRBJ1-4; D gene ambiguous. V shed 2 bases and J shed 8 bases, with 18 bases lying between them. Germline V gene lookup returns CDR1 DFQATT and CDR2 SNEGSKA (reference sequence). The CDR3 extends over 15 amino acids. CDR3 amino acids: CSARPRADLEEKLFF. In DNA form, the CDR3 reads TGCAGTGCTAGACCAAGGGCAGACTTGGAAGAAAAACTGTTTTTT.

This clonotype was detected a few times. The chain recombines TRBV4-2 with TRBJ1-6; D gene ambiguous. The CDR3 consists of 15 residues. CDR1 is LGHNA, CDR2 YNFKEQ, per germline. Trimming shortened V by 0 bases and J by 7 bases, and 10 bases separated the two germline ends. CDR3 residues: CASSQEGSLNSPLHF. The CDR3 DNA is TGTGCCAGCAGCCAAGAGGGCAGTTTGAATTCACCCCTCCACTTT.

This clonotype occurred a few times. The V and J genes are TRBV28 and TRBJ2-5, with D possibly matching TRBD2 (6 bases). Trimming took 7 bases from V and 2 from J, leaving 20 bases between them. This CDR3 region has 16 residues. The germline gives CDR1 MDHEN, CDR2 SYDVKM. The CDR3 sequence is CASNPYTGAWQETQYF. CDR3 DNA sequence: TGTGCCAGCAATCCGTATACGGGAGCGTGGCAAGAGACCCAGTACTTC. The full variable domain, rest sourced from reference TRBV28 and TRBJ2-5, is DVKVTQSSRYLVKRTGEKVFLECVQDMDHENMFWYRQDPGLGLRLIYFSYDVKMKEKGDIPEGYSVSREKKERFSLILESASTNQTSMYLCASNPYTGAWQETQYFGPGTRLLVL.

This clonotype was seen more than once but under ten times. The chain combines TRBV3-1 with TRBJ1-3, with D perhaps matching TRBD1 (5 bases). V was cut by 4 bases and J by 0 bases, with 16 bases left in between. CDR1 is LGHDT and CDR2 is YNNKEL in the germline V gene (reference sequence). This CDR3 contains 17 residues. CDR3 amino acids: CASSPPRDGYSGNTIYF. The CDR3 bases are TGTGCCAGCAGCCCCCCCCGGGACGGATACTCTGGAAACACCATATATTTT.

This clonotype came up a few times. The V and J genes are TRBV5-6 and TRBJ2-3; tentatively, D is TRBD1 or TRBD2 (6 bases each). CDR3 length: 16 amino acids. The germline V and J ends were trimmed by 0 bases and 5 bases, with 16 bases remaining between them. Germline values: CDR1 SGHDT, CDR2 YYEEEE. The CDR3 is CASSLARGARIDTQYF. The CDR3 bases are TGTGCCAGCAGCTTGGCGAGGGGGGCCAGGATAGATACGCAGTATTTT.

Only a few counts were recorded for this clonotype. This CDR3 reads CASQTGGRSGELFF. The CDR3 DNA reads TGTGCCTCGCAGACAGGGGGAAGATCGGGGGAGCTGTTTTTT. The chain couples TRBV12-3 or TRBV12-4 to TRBJ2-2; 9 bases align to TRBD1. V gave up 11 bases and J gave up 8 bases; unmatched junction bases: 12. The CDR3 covers 14 residues.

The chain links TRBV30 to TRBJ2-1; 10 bases fit TRBD2. The CDR3 covers 17 residues. The ends lost 4 bases at V and 3 bases at J; junction bases unmatched: 12. The germline V gene encodes CDR1 GTSNPN and CDR2 SVGIG (reference sequence). As DNA, the CDR3 is TGTGCCTGGACCCGATCTCGGACTAGCGGCAACTACAATGAGCAGTTCTTC. Translation: CAWTRSRTSGNYNEQFF.

The rearrangement joins TRBV11-3 to TRBJ1-2, with D tentatively TRBD1 (6 bases). Germline V gene lookup returns CDR1 SGHNT and CDR2 YENEEA. The CDR3 runs 14 residues. V shed 6 bases and J shed 4 bases, with 15 bases lying between them. The CDR3 sequence: CASSSPPDSYGYTF. CDR3 bases: TGTGCCAGCAGTTCACCTCCGGACAGCTATGGCTACACCTTC.

This clonotype was detected ten times or more. The V and J genes are TRBV6-2 or TRBV6-3 and TRBJ2-7; 9 bases align to TRBD2. This CDR3 contains 16 residues. After removal of 4 bases from V and 3 bases from J, the junction contained 10 bases not matched to a gene. In germline, CDR1 is MNHEY, CDR2 SVGEGT. CDR3 coding DNA: TGTGCCAGCAGTTCTGGGACTAGCCCTTGGAGCTACGAGCAGTACTTC. This gives the protein CASSSGTSPWSYEQYF.

This clonotype was detected many times. The gene calls are TRBV3-1 and TRBJ2-3, with D hard to call. Germline CDR1 and CDR2: LGHDT and YNNKEL (reference sequence). This CDR3 comprises 16 residues. Trimming took 6 bases from V and 1 from J, leaving 17 bases between them. The CDR3 here is CASSPDIPTRTDTQYF. CDR3 sequence (DNA): TGTGCCAGCAGTCCCGATATCCCGACCCGCACAGATACGCAGTATTTT.